These T cell receptor beta chains were read from a single sample in a study of T cell changes during pregnancy in multiple sclerosis. Libraries were prepared by immunoSEQ multiplex PCR; TCRdb keeps only in-frame clonotypes and omits some of them. The sample includes fewer than 45,000 clones, 85% to 90% of them seen just once. Sequences were derived from CD8+ T cells from peripheral blood mononuclear cells, sampled in the third trimester of pregnancy. The receptors originated from a female donor with multiple sclerosis, enrolled in a pregnancy study. CDR3s leave out the opening cysteine and the closing phenylalanine or tryptophan. A D gene is named only where the DNA matches it firmly.

ASSPGTGVSPYGYT	TRBV4-2	TRBJ1-2	TRBD1
ASSLVGGGQPQH	TRBV5-1	TRBJ1-5	-
ASDPGGNYEQY	TRBV6-1	TRBJ2-7	-
ASSQEGDSTNEKLF	TRBV14	TRBJ1-4	TRBD1
ASSYTELDRDYGYT	TRBV6-5	TRBJ1-2	TRBD1
AITSTSGGYTGELF	TRBV10-3	TRBJ2-2	TRBD2
ASSATGGSYGYT	TRBV7-9	TRBJ1-2	TRBD1
ASSIDPGGFLYGYT	TRBV19	TRBJ1-2	TRBD1
ASGGVGTGLTDTQY	TRBV27	TRBJ2-3	TRBD1
ASSQASIYGYT	TRBV4-2	TRBJ1-2	-
ASSLGQGMRPQH	TRBV27	TRBJ1-5	-
ASRLLGGDSGTQY	TRBV2	TRBJ2-5	-
ASSRTDNQPQH	TRBV6-1	TRBJ1-5	-
ASSFDGHYEQY	TRBV27	TRBJ2-7	-
ASSWQGSNEQY	TRBV5-6	TRBJ2-7	-
ASSTGDGYT	TRBV6-5	TRBJ1-2	-
ASSELTTGVQGAAF	TRBV25-1	TRBJ1-1	-
ASSDFGQGSNQPQH	TRBV10-2	TRBJ1-5	TRBD1
ASSPGGNQPQH	TRBV18	TRBJ1-5	-
ASSLARADPRNTEAF	TRBV7-9	TRBJ1-1	-
ASSYVGVNSPLH	TRBV5-8	TRBJ1-6	-
ASSLGRGIEQF	TRBV27	TRBJ2-1	-
ASSQDGLAGGQETQY	TRBV4-3	TRBJ2-5	TRBD2
ASSYSQTYEQY	TRBV6-6	TRBJ2-7	-
ASSGDSEYNYGYT	TRBV6-5	TRBJ1-2	-
ASSLRQGSVDTEAF	TRBV5-1	TRBJ1-1	-
ASSQGGELNYGYT	TRBV4-2	TRBJ1-2	-
ATSQGFGYNEQF	TRBV27	TRBJ2-1	-
ASSYVGRTNQPQH	TRBV7-8	TRBJ1-5	-